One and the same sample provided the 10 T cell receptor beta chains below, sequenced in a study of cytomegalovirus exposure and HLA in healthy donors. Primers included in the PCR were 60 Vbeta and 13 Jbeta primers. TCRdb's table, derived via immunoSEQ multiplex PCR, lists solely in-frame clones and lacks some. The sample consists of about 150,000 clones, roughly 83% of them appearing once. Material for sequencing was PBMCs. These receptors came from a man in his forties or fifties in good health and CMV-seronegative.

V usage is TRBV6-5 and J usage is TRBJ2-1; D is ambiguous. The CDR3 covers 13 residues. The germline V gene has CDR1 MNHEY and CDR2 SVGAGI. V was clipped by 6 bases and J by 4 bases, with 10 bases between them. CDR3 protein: CASRYDSYNEQFF. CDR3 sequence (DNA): TGTGCCAGCAGATATGACTCGTACAATGAGCAGTTCTTC.

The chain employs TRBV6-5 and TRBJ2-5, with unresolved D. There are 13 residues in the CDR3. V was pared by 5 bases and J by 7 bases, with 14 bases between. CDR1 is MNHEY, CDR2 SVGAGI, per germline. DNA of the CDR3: TGTGCCAGCAGTCCGCAGGATTTAGGGACCCAGTACTTC. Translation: CASSPQDLGTQYF.

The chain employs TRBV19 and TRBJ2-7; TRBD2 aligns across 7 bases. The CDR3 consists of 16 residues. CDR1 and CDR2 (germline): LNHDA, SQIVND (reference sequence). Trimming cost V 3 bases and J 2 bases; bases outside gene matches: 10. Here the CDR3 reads CASSINAIAGAYEQYF. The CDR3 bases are TGTGCCAGTAGTATTAATGCCATTGCGGGAGCCTACGAGCAGTACTTC.

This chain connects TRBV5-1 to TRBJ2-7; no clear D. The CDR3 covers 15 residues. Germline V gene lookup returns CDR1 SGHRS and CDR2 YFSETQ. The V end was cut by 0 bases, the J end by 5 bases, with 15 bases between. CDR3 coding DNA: TGCGCCAGCAGCTTGGGGAGCAGTTTTTTTGACGAGCAGTACTTC. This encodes CASSLGSSFFDEQYF. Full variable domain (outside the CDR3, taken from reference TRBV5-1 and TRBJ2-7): KAGVTQTPRYLIKTRGQQVTLSCSPISGHRSVSWYQQTPGQGLQFLFEYFSETQRNKGNFPGRFSGRQFSNSRSEMNVSTLELGDSALYLCASSLGSSFFDEQYFGPGTRLTVT.

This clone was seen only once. This CDR3 reads CASSPSITGAEAFF. The CDR3 DNA reads as TGTGCCAGCAGCCCGTCCATCACAGGGGCTGAAGCTTTCTTT. V is TRBV7-3 and J is TRBJ1-1, with 7 bases matching TRBD1. The germline V gene encodes CDR1 SGHTA and CDR2 FQGTGA. This CDR3 is built from 14 residues. With 5 bases clipped from V and 6 bases from J, the junction kept 9 bases outside the gene matches.

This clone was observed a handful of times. The CDR3 sequence is CASSQDPEGTPYEQYF. In nucleotides, the CDR3 is TGCGCCAGCAGCCAAGATCCTGAGGGCACCCCCTACGAGCAGTACTTC. The gene calls are TRBV4-1 and TRBJ2-7; a weak D match, TRBD2 (5 bases). In germline, CDR1 is MGHRA, CDR2 YSYEKL. The germline V and J ends were trimmed by 0 bases and 2 bases, with 14 bases remaining between them. CDR3 size: 16 residues.

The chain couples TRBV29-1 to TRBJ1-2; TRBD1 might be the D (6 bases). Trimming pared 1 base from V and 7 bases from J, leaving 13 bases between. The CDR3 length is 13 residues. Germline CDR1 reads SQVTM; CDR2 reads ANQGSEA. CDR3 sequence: CSVEALQGGGYTF. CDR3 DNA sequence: TGCAGCGTTGAAGCCCTACAGGGTGGTGGCTACACCTTC.

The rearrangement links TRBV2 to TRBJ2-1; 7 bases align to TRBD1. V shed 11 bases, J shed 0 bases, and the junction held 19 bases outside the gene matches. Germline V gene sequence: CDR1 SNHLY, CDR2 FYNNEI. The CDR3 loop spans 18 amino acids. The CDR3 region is CAARGGDVLLNSYNEQFF. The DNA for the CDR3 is TGTGCCGCTCGAGGGGGCGACGTCTTGCTAAACTCCTACAATGAGCAGTTCTTC.

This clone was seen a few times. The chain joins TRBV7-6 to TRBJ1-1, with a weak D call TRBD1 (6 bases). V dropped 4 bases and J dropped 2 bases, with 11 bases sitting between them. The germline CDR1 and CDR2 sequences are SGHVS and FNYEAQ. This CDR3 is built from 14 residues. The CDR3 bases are TGTGCCAGCAGCTCATTCAGGGGCAACACTGAAGCTTTCTTT. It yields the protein CASSSFRGNTEAFF.

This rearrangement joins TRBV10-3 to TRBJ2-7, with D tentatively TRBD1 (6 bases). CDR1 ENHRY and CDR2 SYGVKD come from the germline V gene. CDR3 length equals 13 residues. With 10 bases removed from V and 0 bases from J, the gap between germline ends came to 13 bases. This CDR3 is CATSGVDSYEQYF. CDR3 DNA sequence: TGTGCCACCTCAGGGGTCGACTCCTACGAGCAGTACTTC.